This entry lists 4 T cell receptor beta chains sequenced from one sample in a study of blood T cell repertoires in COVID-19 (dated by TCRdb to the early 2020s). To prepare the library, the immunoSEQ multiplex PCR assay was applied. Here the immuneACCESS table is served through TCRdb, limited to in-frame sequences with V and J called. Missing clones are a known gap in these copies; in checked studies unresolved V genes cover under half, and the rest lacks a known reason. The sample table shows almost 400,000 clones, and about 90% are seen once. Of the sample, roughly 2.1% is held by the ten largest clones. Sequenced input: peripheral blood. The receptors were gathered from a woman aged 60-70 years with COVID-19, enrolled during active disease.

The table lists this clone with a few counts. This sequence joins TRBV7-2 and TRBJ2-7; no clear D gene. The V gene's germline CDR1 is SGHTA and CDR2 FQGNSA. This CDR3 spans 13 amino acids. V shed 1 base and J shed 8 bases, with 12 bases lying between them. The CDR3 nucleotides are TGTGCCAGCAGCTTAGTTCAGATAGCCCAGCAGTACTTC. Protein sequence: CASSLVQIAQQYF.

This chain links TRBV5-1 with TRBJ2-3; TRBD1 is a possible D gene (5 bases). This CDR3 spans 19 amino acids. Trimming removed 4 bases from V and 2 bases from J, with 26 bases in between. Germline V CDR1 and CDR2: SGHRS, YFSETQ. DNA for the CDR3: TGCGCCAGCAGCCTGGCAGGACAAAGGGAAAGAAGGTACACAGATACGCAGTATTTT. This sequence encodes CASSLAGQRERRYTDTQYF.

A single count supports this clone. CDR3 residues: CASSLESQGRGELFF. The CDR3 nucleotides are TGTGCCAGCAGCCTCGAATCACAGGGCCGCGGGGAGCTGTTTTTT. The rearrangement joins TRBV6-5 to TRBJ2-2, with a possible D match to TRBD1 (6 bases). V dropped 6 bases and J dropped 7 bases, with 18 bases sitting between them. The CDR3 extends over 15 amino acids. The germline CDR1 and CDR2 sequences are MNHEY and SVGAGI.

The chain carries TRBV2 and TRBJ1-1; D gene ambiguous. The germline CDR1 and CDR2 sequences are SNHLY and FYNNEI. The V gene lost 3 bases and the J gene lost 5 bases, with 7 bases spanning the gap. The CDR3 consists of 12 residues. CDR3 DNA: TGTGCCAGCAGTGACGGGAGGACTGAAGCTTTCTTT. Amino acids: CASSDGRTEAFF.